This TCR beta chain was captured in a study of blood T cell repertoires in COVID-19. Study at large: In each case, the material was cDNA or gDNA derived from T cells, B-cell-depleted T cells, or PBMCs.

Authors' data handling: Estimation of nucleated cell counts relied on the amplification of reference gene primers. The repertoire was sequenced with immunoSEQ multiplex PCR; TCRdb's copy has only in-frame clones and lacks some. The V and J calls and clone size come from that table; D and trimming were worked out from the DNA. Altogether roughly 180,000 clones are present, about 84% being singletons, with the ten largest covering under 5.5%. The J segment lost 6 bases and the V segment lost 5 bases, leaving 6 bases of the junction unmatched. Germline V lookup: CDR1 SEHNR, CDR2 FQNEAQ (reference sequence). The CDR3 has 15 amino acids.

J is TRBJ2-1 and V is TRBV7-9, with 11 bases lining up with TRBD1. The sequence derives from a woman in her twenties or thirties with acute or convalescent COVID-19. Sequenced sample: peripheral blood. The CDR3 loop is CASSQKGTGGNEQFF. CDR3 in DNA: TGTGCCAGCAGCCAGAAGGGGACAGGGGGCAATGAGCAGTTCTTC. The entire variable domain, with the rest obtained from reference TRBV7-9 and TRBJ2-1, is as follows: DTGVSQNPRHKITKRGQNVTFRCDPISEHNRLYWYRQTLGQGPEFLTYFQNEAQLEKSRLLSDRFSAERPKGSFSTLEIQRTEQGDSAMYLCASSQKGTGGNEQFFGPGTRLTVL.